This T cell receptor (beta chain) was identified in a study of shared clonotypes between healthy human individuals. TCRdb's table, derived via immunoSEQ multiplex PCR, lists solely in-frame clones and lacks some. Of around 2.3 million clones listed, 90% to 97% were seen once; the top ten hold around 0.13%. The V end lost 4 bases, the J end lost 1 base, and 10 bases lay between the germline ends. Per germline, CDR1 LNHDA and CDR2 SQIVND (reference sequence). This CDR3 is built from 14 residues. The sample comprised naive CD4+ T cells sorted from blood. This sample's subset: CD45RA+ positively selected. V and J are TRBV19 and TRBJ1-1, with D perhaps TRBD1 (6 bases). This clonotype was sampled from a man aged 18 to 29 in good health. CDR3 in DNA: TGTGCCAGTAGTACTCACAGGGAGAACACTGAAGCTTTCTTT. Amino acids: CASSTHRENTEAFF. The full variable domain, completed using reference TRBV19 and TRBJ1-1, is DGGITQSPKYLFRKEGQNVTLSCEQNLNHDAMYWYRQDPGQGLRLIYYSQIVNDFQKGDIAEGYSVSREKKESFPLTVTSAQKNPTAFYLCASSTHRENTEAFFGQGTRLTVV.